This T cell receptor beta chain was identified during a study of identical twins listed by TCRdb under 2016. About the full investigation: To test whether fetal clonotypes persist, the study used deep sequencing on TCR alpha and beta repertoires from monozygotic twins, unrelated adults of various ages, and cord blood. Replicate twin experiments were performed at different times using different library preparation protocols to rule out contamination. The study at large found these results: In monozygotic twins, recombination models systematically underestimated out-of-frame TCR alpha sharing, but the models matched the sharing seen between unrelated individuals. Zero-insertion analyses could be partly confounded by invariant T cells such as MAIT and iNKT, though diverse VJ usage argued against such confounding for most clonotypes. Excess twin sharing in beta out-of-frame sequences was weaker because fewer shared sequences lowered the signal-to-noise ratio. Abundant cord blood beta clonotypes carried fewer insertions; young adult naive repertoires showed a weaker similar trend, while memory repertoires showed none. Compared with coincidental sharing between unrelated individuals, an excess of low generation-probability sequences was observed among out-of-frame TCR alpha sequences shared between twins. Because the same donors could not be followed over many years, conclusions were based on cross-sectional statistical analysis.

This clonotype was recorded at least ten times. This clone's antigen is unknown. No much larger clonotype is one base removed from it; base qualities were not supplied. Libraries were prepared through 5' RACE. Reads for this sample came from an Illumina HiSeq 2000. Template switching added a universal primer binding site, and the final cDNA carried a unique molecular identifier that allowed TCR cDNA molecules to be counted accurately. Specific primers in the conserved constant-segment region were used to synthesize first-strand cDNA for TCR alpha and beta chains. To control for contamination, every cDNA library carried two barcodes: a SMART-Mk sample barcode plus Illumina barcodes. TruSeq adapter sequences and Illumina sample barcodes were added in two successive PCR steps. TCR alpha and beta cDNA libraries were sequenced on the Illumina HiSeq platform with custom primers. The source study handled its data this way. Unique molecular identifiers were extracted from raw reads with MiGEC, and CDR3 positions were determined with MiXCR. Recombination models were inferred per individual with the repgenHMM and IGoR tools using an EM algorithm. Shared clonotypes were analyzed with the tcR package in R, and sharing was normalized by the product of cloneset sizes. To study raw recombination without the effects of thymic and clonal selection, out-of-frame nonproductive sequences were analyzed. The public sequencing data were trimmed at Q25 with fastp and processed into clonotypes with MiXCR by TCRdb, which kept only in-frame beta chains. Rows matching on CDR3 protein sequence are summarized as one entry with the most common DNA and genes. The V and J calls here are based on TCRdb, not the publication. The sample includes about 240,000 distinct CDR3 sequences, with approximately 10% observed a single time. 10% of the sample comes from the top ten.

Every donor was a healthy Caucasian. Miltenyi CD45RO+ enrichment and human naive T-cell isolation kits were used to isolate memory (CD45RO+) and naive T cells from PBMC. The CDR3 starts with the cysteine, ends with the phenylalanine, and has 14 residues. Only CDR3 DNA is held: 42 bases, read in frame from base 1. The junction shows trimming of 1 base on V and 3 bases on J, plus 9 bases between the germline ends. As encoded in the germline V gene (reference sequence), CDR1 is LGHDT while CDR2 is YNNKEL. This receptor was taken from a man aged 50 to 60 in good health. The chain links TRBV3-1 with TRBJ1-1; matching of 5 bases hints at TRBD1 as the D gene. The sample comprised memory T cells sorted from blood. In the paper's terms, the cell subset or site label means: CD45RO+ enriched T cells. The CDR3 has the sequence CASSQGWGDTEAFF. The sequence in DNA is TGTGCCAGCAGCCAAGGTTGGGGGGACACTGAAGCTTTCTTT. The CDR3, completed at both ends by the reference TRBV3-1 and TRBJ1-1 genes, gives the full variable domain DTAVSQTPKYLVTQMGNDKSIKCEQNLGHDTMYWYKQDSKKFLKIMFSYNNKELIINETVPNRFSPKSPDKAHLNLHINSLELGDSAVYFCASSQGWGDTEAFFGQGTRLTVV.